This passage covers 26 T cell receptor beta chains from one sample sequenced in a study of shared clonotypes between healthy human individuals. This table comes from immunoSEQ multiplex PCR, and its TCRdb copy is limited to in-frame clones, with some not included. The table includes 2 million to 2.5 million clones, less than 95% detected once. The sample comprised naive CD4+ T cells from PBMCs. The sample's subset: CD45RA+ positively selected. These receptors were collected from a man younger than 30 in good health. Some clones in this sample may be carry-over from other donors' samples.

About this clone: Other DNA sequences within the sample encode an identical CDR3. The genes are TRBV6-5 and TRBJ2-1, with D possibly being TRBD2 (6 bases). Trimming shortened V by 8 bases and J by 3 bases, and 11 bases separated the two germline ends. CDR3 length: 13 residues. Germline assignment: CDR1 MNHEY and CDR2 SVGAGI. The CDR3 spells CASRPGVYNEQFF. For the CDR3, the DNA is TGTGCCAGCCGACCGGGGGTCTACAATGAGCAGTTCTTC.

J is TRBJ2-5 and V is TRBV4-3; 14 nucleotides align to TRBD2. Germline V lookup: CDR1 LGHNA, CDR2 YSLEER. The CDR3 has 16 residues. The junction had 5 bases not matched to a gene; V was cut back by 3 bases and J by 5 bases. The CDR3 is CASSQGTSGRSETQYF. In DNA form, the CDR3 reads TGCGCCAGCAGCCAGGGGACTAGCGGGAGAAGTGAGACCCAGTACTTC.

The V call is TRBV11-2, the J call TRBJ2-3, with 9 bases identical to TRBD1. J gave up 2 bases and V 2 bases, and 8 bases lay outside the gene matches. The CDR3 spans 17 residues. Germline V lookup: CDR1 SGHAT, CDR2 FQNNGV. The CDR3 bases are TGTGCCAGCAGCTTACAACAGGGGGCCCTATCCACAGATACGCAGTATTTT. It codes for CASSLQQGALSTDTQYF.

The chain links TRBV29-1 to TRBJ2-3; D gene uncertain. The V and J ends lost 4 bases and 5 bases respectively, with 13 bases between them. The germline CDR1 and CDR2 sequences are SQVTM and ANQGSEA. This CDR3 comprises 13 residues. The CDR3 spells CSVGKELGDTQYF. The CDR3 DNA follows: TGCAGCGTTGGAAAAGAGTTGGGAGATACGCAGTATTTT.

The chain recombines TRBV28 with TRBJ2-1; TRBD2 agrees at 7 bases. CDR1 and CDR2 from the germline V gene are MDHEN and SYDVKM. V was clipped by 9 bases and J by 3 bases; unmatched bases: 8. The CDR3 is 14 amino acids. The CDR3 nucleotides read TGTGCCAGTAGGGACTACTTCTTCTACAATGAGCAGTTCTTC. As protein: CASRDYFFYNEQFF.

Regarding this clone: The junction departs from the called germline gene at one end, perhaps through a read error. The rearrangement links TRBV6-1 to TRBJ2-7; possible D gene TRBD1, 6 bases. CDR1 is MNHNS, CDR2 SASEGT, per germline. This CDR3 contains 13 residues. The CDR3 sequence is CASSAPDGTRSIF. CDR3 DNA sequence: TGTGCCAGCAGCGCTCCCGACGGGACAAGGAGCATCTTC.

CDR3 amino acids: CASSQGRQGASYEQYF. For the CDR3, the DNA is TGCGCCAGCAGCCAAGGACGGCAGGGGGCCTCCTACGAGCAGTACTTC. The genes are TRBV4-1 and TRBJ2-7; 8 bases are shared with TRBD1. V dropped 1 base and J dropped 0; count of bases not matched to a gene: 5. This CDR3 region has 16 residues. Germline CDR1 reads MGHRA; CDR2 reads YSYEKL.

CDR3 nucleotides: TGTGCCAGCAGCTCCGGGACAGGTAGGACTTTCTTT. It translates to CASSSGTGRTFF. V usage is TRBV7-9 and J usage is TRBJ1-1, with 8 bases identical to TRBD1. The germline CDR1 and CDR2 sequences are SEHNR and FQNEAQ (reference sequence). The CDR3 covers 12 residues. The V segment lost 4 bases and the J segment 12 bases; nucleotides outside the gene matches: 7.

To note about this clone: This CDR3 is also generated by other DNA sequences in the sample. The chain couples TRBV28 to TRBJ1-3; 8 bases are a match to TRBD1. The CDR3 runs 16 residues. V dropped 4 bases and J dropped 0; count of bases not matched to a gene: 5. CDR1 is MDHEN and CDR2 is SYDVKM in the germline V gene. CDR3: CASSSTGEGSGNTIYF. The DNA for the CDR3 is TGTGCCAGCAGTTCGACAGGGGAGGGCTCTGGAAACACCATATATTTT. Filled out from reference TRBV28 and TRBJ1-3, the complete variable domain reads DVKVTQSSRYLVKRTGEKVFLECVQDMDHENMFWYRQDPGLGLRLIYFSYDVKMKEKGDIPEGYSVSREKKERFSLILESASTNQTSMYLCASSSTGEGSGNTIYFGEGSWLTVV.

The chain couples TRBV11-2 to TRBJ2-7; D is unresolved. The germline V and J ends were trimmed by 2 bases and 2 bases, with 13 bases remaining between them. The CDR3 spans 15 residues. Germline V gene data show CDR1 as SGHAT and CDR2 as FQNNGV. The CDR3 loop is CASSLSADGPYEQYF. The CDR3 DNA is TGTGCCAGCAGCTTATCCGCGGACGGCCCCTACGAGCAGTACTTC.

The chain uses TRBV27 and TRBJ2-6, with 8 nucleotides matching TRBD1. The CDR3 is 15 amino acids. In germline, CDR1 is MNHEY, CDR2 SMNVEV (reference sequence). V was clipped by 8 bases and J by 4 bases; unmatched bases: 7. CDR3 in amino acids: CASCSTGAGANVLTF. Here the CDR3 DNA reads TGTGCCAGCTGCTCGACAGGGGCCGGGGCCAACGTCCTGACTTTC.

The chain is built from TRBV18 and TRBJ1-4; 7 bases fit TRBD1. Losses at the gene ends were 2 bases for V and 13 bases for J; bases not matched to a gene: 7. Germline CDR1 and CDR2: KGHSH and LQKENI. This CDR3 region has 13 residues. CDR3 amino acids: CASSPSQGERLFF. In DNA form, the CDR3 reads TGTGCCAGCTCACCATCCCAGGGGGAGAGACTGTTTTTT.

The chain joins TRBV27 to TRBJ1-1; 7 positions match TRBD1. Trimming removed 5 bases from V and 2 bases from J; junction bases left unmatched: 5. The germline CDR1 and CDR2 sequences are MNHEY and SMNVEV (reference sequence). The CDR3 length is 14 residues. The CDR3 DNA follows: TGTGCCAGCAGTATTGGGACAGCCAACACTGAAGCTTTCTTT. Its protein product is CASSIGTANTEAFF.

V gene TRBV28 combines with J gene TRBJ1-1; D is undetermined. The V and J ends lost 8 bases and 6 bases respectively, with 16 bases between them. The CDR3 consists of 13 residues. Germline loops: CDR1 MDHEN, CDR2 SYDVKM. In DNA form, the CDR3 reads TGTGCCAGCGCCCCCCGGATCCGAGCTGAAGCTTTCTTT. Its translation: CASAPRIRAEAFF.

In the case of this clone: Other DNA sequences in the sample encode the same CDR3. The rearrangement uses TRBV5-6 and TRBJ2-7, with D possibly being TRBD1 (5 bases). Trimming cost V 0 bases and J 3 bases, with 10 bases left between them. From germline, CDR1 is SGHDT and CDR2 YYEEEE. The CDR3 has 14 residues. CDR3 sequence (DNA): TGTGCCAGCAGCTTGGGGCAGGGCCGCTACGAGCAGTACTTC. Translated: CASSLGQGRYEQYF.

The genes are TRBV29-1 and TRBJ2-5; no clear D. The end of the DNA fits TRBJ2-7 better, so the J call may be wrong. Germline V gene lookup returns CDR1 SQVTM and CDR2 ANQGSEA. This CDR3 contains 13 residues. CDR3: CSVDTSGRGEQYF. In DNA, the CDR3 is TGCAGCGTTGATACGTCCGGGCGAGGCGAGCAGTACTTC.

This chain links TRBV19 with TRBJ2-1, with TRBD1 matching 8 bases. Losses at the gene ends were 0 bases for V and 3 bases for J; bases not matched to a gene: 4. The CDR3 is 16 residues long. Germline V gene data show CDR1 as LNHDA and CDR2 as SQIVND (reference sequence). This chain's CDR3 is CASSIDRGRVYNEQFF. DNA of the CDR3: TGTGCCAGTAGTATAGACAGGGGGCGGGTCTACAATGAGCAGTTCTTC.

This rearrangement joins TRBV11-3 to TRBJ2-3; 7 nucleotides align to TRBD2. CDR1 and CDR2 from the germline V gene are SGHNT and YENEEA. The V gene end was trimmed by 4 bases and the J gene end by 8 bases; junction bases not matched to a gene: 9. The length of the CDR3 is 14 residues. CDR3 in DNA: TGTGCCAGCAGCTCGTCGAGGGAGGGACGTACGCAGTATTTT. Encoded protein: CASSSSREGRTQYF.

V gene TRBV7-2 combines with J gene TRBJ2-2, with TRBD2 as a possible D gene (5 bases). Trimming cost V 3 bases and J 5 bases, with 16 bases left between them. The length of the CDR3 is 16 residues. CDR1 SGHTA and CDR2 FQGNSA come from the germline V gene. DNA of the CDR3: TGTGCCAGCAGCTTGCGCTCCGCGCCGGGGACCGGGGAGCTGTTTTTT. Translation: CASSLRSAPGTGELFF.

This clone was seen just once. This chain links TRBV28 with TRBJ1-2, with TRBD1 matching over 7 bases. CDR3 size: 12 residues. Germline CDR1 MDHEN, CDR2 SYDVKM. V shed 8 bases and J 6 bases; nucleotides not matched to a gene: 6. CDR3 protein: CASHWTGDGYTF. CDR3 bases: TGTGCCAGCCATTGGACAGGAGATGGCTACACCTTC.

The chain carries TRBV18 and TRBJ2-7; D possibly matches TRBD1 or TRBD2 (5 bases each). CDR3 size: 14 residues. CDR1 is KGHSH and CDR2 is LQKENI in the germline V gene. Trimming took 4 bases from V and 3 from J, leaving 13 bases between them. The CDR3 sequence is CASSQGTKNYEQYF. The CDR3 DNA reads TGTGCCAGCTCACAAGGGACGAAAAACTACGAGCAGTACTTC.

The chain carries TRBV2 and TRBJ1-3, with TRBD1 identical over 8 bases. The CDR3 contains 14 residues. With V trimmed by 8 bases and J by 4 bases, 7 bases remained unmatched. Germline-derived CDR1 and CDR2 are SNHLY and FYNNEI. The CDR3 spells CASRYRGGGNTIYF. CDR3 DNA: TGTGCCAGCCGATACAGGGGGGGCGGAAACACCATATATTTT.

This chain uses TRBV4-2 with TRBJ2-7; D might be TRBD1 (6 bases). In germline, CDR1 is LGHNA, CDR2 YNFKEQ. The CDR3 extends over 13 amino acids. Trimming removed 4 bases at V and 3 bases at J, with 10 bases between. CDR3 bases: TGTGCCAGCAGCCGCGAACAGGGCTACGAGCAGTACTTC. Translated, it gives CASSREQGYEQYF.

This chain connects TRBV10-3 to TRBJ2-2, with D tentatively TRBD2 (5 bases). Germline assignment: CDR1 ENHRY and CDR2 SYGVKD. The CDR3 sequence is 14 residues long. V was trimmed by 10 bases and J by 7 bases, leaving 19 bases between them. CDR3 loop: CATSASGEFGELFF. The CDR3 coding sequence is TGTGCCACGTCGGCGTCCGGGGAGTTCGGGGAGCTGTTTTTT.

As to this clone: Within the sample, other DNA sequences also encode this same CDR3. CDR3 DNA sequence: TGCGCCAGCAGCTTGGAAGACTATGGCTACACCTTC. Residues: CASSLEDYGYTF. The chain carries TRBV5-1 and TRBJ1-2; the D is unclear. The CDR3 runs to 12 residues. Germline lookup yields CDR1 SGHRS and CDR2 YFSETQ. V lost 0 bases, J lost 3 bases, and 3 bases lay in between.

The chain has TRBV30 and TRBJ1-5; no reliable D call. The CDR3 is made up of 15 amino acids. The V and J ends lost 3 bases and 2 bases respectively, with 14 bases between them. Germline V gene data show CDR1 as GTSNPN and CDR2 as SVGIG (reference sequence). CDR3 nucleotide sequence: TGTGCCTGGAGGACCCCGGGATTGGGCAATCAGCCCCAGCATTTT. It translates to CAWRTPGLGNQPQHF.